This TCR beta chain comes out of a study of cytomegalovirus exposure and HLA in healthy donors. Both 60 Vbeta primers and 13 Jbeta primers went into the PCR. Sequencing used immunoSEQ multiplex PCR; TCRdb keeps in-frame clones, though not all of them. The sample holds 100,000 to 150,000 clones, about 74% seen once. The sequenced material came from PBMCs. This receptor was taken from a woman between 45 and 65 years old in good health and CMV-seropositive.

The CDR3 protein is CASTQTSAREKLFF. The CDR3 DNA reads as TGTGCCAGCACCCAGACCTCCGCGAGGGAAAAACTGTTTTTT. The V gene is TRBV2, the J gene TRBJ1-4, with no clear D. CDR1 is SNHLY and CDR2 is FYNNEI in the germline V gene. Trimming cost V 7 bases and J 8 bases, with 17 bases left between them. The CDR3 is 14 residues long.